Listed below are T cell receptor beta chains from one sample, sequenced in a study of T cell repertoires in cytomegalovirus infection. TCRdb passed the reads through MiXCR, listing each CDR3 protein once. The repertoire holds some 300,000 distinct CDR3 sequences, with about 8.8% as singletons. Material for sequencing was PBMCs. These receptors all stem from a human donor in good health (CMV status not recorded). Some clones in this sample may be carry-over from other donors' samples. CDR3s include the opening cysteine and the closing phenylalanine or tryptophan. D genes are given only for firm matches. Clone size, where shown, is once, few, many, or a class for clones that have expanded.

D	J	V	size	CDR3	DNA
TRBD1	TRBJ1-1	TRBV29-1	few	CSVESDRGYAFF	TGCAGCGTTGAATCGGACAGGGGGTATGCTTTCTTT
TRBD2	TRBJ2-5	TRBV7-2	many	CASSPKDSGGAWETQYF	TGTGCCAGCAGCCCCAAGGACAGCGGGGGGGCCTGGGAGACCCAGTACTTC
-	TRBJ1-2	TRBV28	many	CASSTASTGNYGYTF	TGTGCCAGCAGTACAGCGAGTACAGGGAACTATGGCTACACCTTC
-	TRBJ1-2	TRBV9	many	CASTTGRWGGYGYTF	TGTGCCAGCACCACCGGGAGGTGGGGCGGGTATGGCTACACCTTC
TRBD1	TRBJ1-2	TRBV6-5	many	CASSYSGTEGYTF	TGTGCCAGCAGTTACTCCGGGACAGAGGGCTACACCTTC
TRBD2	TRBJ2-3	TRBV2	-	CASRTSGADTQYF	TGTGCCAGCAGGACTAGCGGGGCAGATACGCAGTATTTT
-	TRBJ1-5	TRBV19	many	CASSPGRDYQAQHF	TGTGCCAGTAGCCCGGGACGGGACTATCAGGCCCAGCATTTT
-	TRBJ1-1	TRBV5-1	many	CASSLTNTEAFF	TGCGCCAGCAGCTTAACGAACACTGAAGCTTTCTTT
TRBD1	TRBJ1-2	TRBV7-2	many	CASSPGTGPYGYTF	TGTGCCAGCAGCCCTGGGACAGGCCCTTATGGCTACACCTTC
-	TRBJ2-3	TRBV7-9	many	CASSPPRTTRAGKDTDTQYF	TGTGCCAGCAGCCCCCCGAGGACTACGAGGGCGGGGAAAGACACAGATACGCAGTATTTT
TRBD1	TRBJ2-5	TRBV4-2	-	CASSQHKGAQETQYF	TGTGCCAGCAGCCAGCATAAGGGGGCCCAAGAGACCCAGTACTTC
-	TRBJ1-6	TRBV7-8	many	CASSLAPGEVSPLHF	TGTGCCAGCAGCTTAGCCCCAGGAGAGGTGTCACCCCTCCACTTT
-	TRBJ1-6	TRBV6-1	many	CASGAGIRNSPLHF	TGTGCCAGCGGCGCAGGGATAAGGAATTCACCCCTCCACTTT
-	TRBJ1-6	TRBV14	many	CASSQDSGIPPLHF	TGTGCCAGCAGCCAAGACTCGGGGATTCCACCCCTCCACTTT
TRBD1	TRBJ1-2	TRBV20-1	many	CSARSRQGLYGYTF	TGCAGTGCTAGATCCAGACAGGGACTTTATGGCTACACCTTC
-	TRBJ2-3	TRBV15	few	CATSRDHPGNGDTQYF	TGTGCCACCAGCAGAGATCACCCGGGAAATGGTGATACGCAGTATTTT
TRBD2	TRBJ2-1	TRBV20-1	many	CSARGGSGGAVNEQFF	TGCAGTGCTAGAGGGGGTAGCGGGGGGGCAGTCAATGAGCAGTTCTTC